These T cell receptor beta chains were read from a single sample in a study of blood T cell repertoires in COVID-19. Sequenced by immunoSEQ multiplex PCR; TCRdb stores in-frame clones only, minus some. The sample has tens of thousands of clones, approximately 82% seen once; the top ten hold around 6%. Material: peripheral blood. Every receptor here comes from an elderly woman with acute or convalescent COVID-19. The CDR3 runs from the conserved cysteine through the conserved F or W. A D gene is named only where the DNA matches it firmly. Not all rows give a size; the values are once, few, many and, for expanded clones, a class.

D: TRBD1
V: TRBV7-7
J: TRBJ2-7
size: NA
DNA: TGTGCTAGCAGCCCGGGACAGGGGGCCTACGAGCAGTACTTC
CDR3: CASSPGQGAYEQYF

D: TRBD2
V: TRBV5-1
J: TRBJ2-1
size: NA
DNA: TGCGCCAGCAGCATAACCGGCTCGACTAGCGGGGATTACAATGAGCAGTTCTTC
CDR3: CASSITGSTSGDYNEQFF

D: NA
V: TRBV5-1
J: TRBJ1-2
size: few
DNA: TGCGCCAGCAGTTCTACAGGGCTTGGGGGCTACACCTTC
CDR3: CASSSTGLGGYTF

D: TRBD1
V: TRBV7-9
J: TRBJ1-6
size: NA
DNA: TGTGCCAGCAGCTTAGGCGGGACAGGGTATAATTCACCCCTCCACTTT
CDR3: CASSLGGTGYNSPLHF

D: NA
V: TRBV27
J: TRBJ2-7
size: NA
DNA: TGTGCCAGCAGTTCCCTTAAAACTTCGACAGACGAGCAGTACTTC
CDR3: CASSSLKTSTDEQYF

D: NA
V: TRBV6-1
J: TRBJ1-5
size: NA
DNA: TGTGCCAGCAGTGACCAGGGTCAGCCCCAGCATTTT
CDR3: CASSDQGQPQHF

D: NA
V: TRBV14
J: TRBJ2-1
size: NA
DNA: TGTGCCAGCAGCATAACAGGGCTCAGGAACAATGAGCAGTTCTTC
CDR3: CASSITGLRNNEQFF

D: NA
V: TRBV9
J: TRBJ1-1
size: NA
DNA: TGTGCCAGCAGCGTAGCAGGGAACACTGAAGCTTTCTTT
CDR3: CASSVAGNTEAFF

D: NA
V: TRBV19
J: TRBJ2-2
size: NA
DNA: TGTGCCAGTAGTACGGTTGCGAACACCGGGGAGCTGTTTTTT
CDR3: CASSTVANTGELFF

D: TRBD2
V: TRBV19
J: TRBJ2-7
size: NA
DNA: TGTGCCAGTAGTGGAGGGACTAGCGAAAAGCAGTACTTC
CDR3: CASSGGTSEKQYF

D: TRBD2
V: TRBV14
J: TRBJ2-7
size: NA
DNA: TGTGCCAGCAGCCAAATGGGGGGGACCGTCGGTGGGCAGTACTTC
CDR3: CASSQMGGTVGGQYF

D: TRBD1
V: TRBV5-6
J: TRBJ1-2
size: few
DNA: TGTGCCAGCAGCTTGGGGGACAGGGGGCATAACTATGGCTACACCTTC
CDR3: CASSLGDRGHNYGYTF

D: NA
V: TRBV7-9
J: TRBJ1-5
size: NA
DNA: TGTGCCAGCAGCAGCCAGGTGGGGCCCCAGCATTTT
CDR3: CASSSQVGPQHF

D: NA
V: TRBV7-9
J: TRBJ1-5
size: NA
DNA: TGTGCCAGCAGCCCAACAGCCGATCAGCCCCAGCATTTT
CDR3: CASSPTADQPQHF

D: NA
V: TRBV19
J: TRBJ1-1
size: once
DNA: TGTGCCAGTAGTATAGGCGGGACGTCGAGGTTAGCTTTCTTT
CDR3: CASSIGGTSRLAFF

D: NA
V: TRBV6-4
J: TRBJ1-4
size: NA
DNA: TGTGCCAGCAGCCTCGAGCTAAATGAAAAACTGTTTTTT
CDR3: CASSLELNEKLFF

D: TRBD1
V: TRBV7-8
J: TRBJ2-7
size: NA
DNA: TGTGCCAGCAGCCTGGACAGGAAGACCTACGAGCAGTACTTC
CDR3: CASSLDRKTYEQYF

D: NA
V: TRBV24-1
J: TRBJ1-2
size: NA
DNA: TGTGCCACCAGTGGGGGCGTTGGCTACACCTTC
CDR3: CATSGGVGYTF

D: TRBD2
V: TRBV7-9
J: TRBJ2-2
size: NA
DNA: TGTGCCAGCAGCCCCCGGGAGGGGAGGACCGGGGAGCTGTTTTTT
CDR3: CASSPREGRTGELFF

D: NA
V: TRBV25-1
J: TRBJ2-7
size: once
DNA: TGTGCCAGCCGACTAGAAGGCGAGCAGTACTTC
CDR3: CASRLEGEQYF

D: TRBD1
V: TRBV6-1
J: TRBJ2-3
size: once
DNA: TGTGCCAGCAGTGAAAGTATGGGACAGGGGGCAGATACGCAGTATTTT
CDR3: CASSESMGQGADTQYF

D: TRBD2
V: TRBV5-4
J: TRBJ2-7
size: NA
DNA: TGTGCCAGCAGCTCCCGGGGGGGGGTCTACGAGCAGTACTTC
CDR3: CASSSRGGVYEQYF

D: NA
V: TRBV27
J: TRBJ1-2
size: NA
DNA: TGTGCCAGCAGTTTGTACCCCGTACCGGGGACACCAGTCTATGGCTACACCTTC
CDR3: CASSLYPVPGTPVYGYTF

D: TRBD2
V: TRBV6-4
J: TRBJ2-1
size: NA
DNA: TGTGCCAGCAGTGGGGGCGGGGGGGCTTACAATGAGCAGTTCTTC
CDR3: CASSGGGGAYNEQFF

D: TRBD1
V: TRBV10-3
J: TRBJ1-5
size: NA
DNA: TGTGCCATCAGTGACGGGACAGGTCGGAGCAATCAGCCCCAGCATTTT
CDR3: CAISDGTGRSNQPQHF

D: TRBD2
V: TRBV6-6
J: TRBJ2-1
size: once
DNA: TGTGCCAGCAGTCGGCCGACTCTAGCGGGGGCTCGAGGTGAGCAGTTCTTC
CDR3: CASSRPTLAGARGEQFF

D: NA
V: TRBV5-1
J: TRBJ2-5
size: NA
DNA: TGCGCCAGCAGCACAGGGGAGACCCAGTACTTC
CDR3: CASSTGETQYF

D: TRBD1
V: TRBV5-1
J: TRBJ1-6
size: NA
DNA: TGCGCCAGCAGCTCCGAACAGGGGGGGGATTCACCCCTCCACTTT
CDR3: CASSSEQGGDSPLHF

D: TRBD1
V: TRBV20-1
J: TRBJ1-5
size: few
DNA: TGCAGTGCTAGTCGCCGGACTACAGGGGGCAATCAGCCCCAGCATTTT
CDR3: CSASRRTTGGNQPQHF

D: TRBD2
V: TRBV7-9
J: TRBJ2-3
size: NA
DNA: TGTGCCAGCAGCCCGATAGCGGGGGCCTTTACTACGCAGTATTTT
CDR3: CASSPIAGAFTTQYF

D: TRBD1
V: TRBV16
J: TRBJ1-1
size: NA
DNA: TGTGCCAGCAGCACCTCTCGACAGGGGAACACTGAAGCTTTCTTT
CDR3: CASSTSRQGNTEAFF

D: TRBD1
V: TRBV2
J: TRBJ2-3
size: NA
DNA: TGTGCCAGCAGTCCCGGGACAGGGGGCACAGATACGCAGTATTTT
CDR3: CASSPGTGGTDTQYF

D: TRBD1
V: TRBV29-1
J: TRBJ2-3
size: NA
DNA: TGCAGCGTTGAAGCTGGCAGGGGGAACACAGATACGCAGTATTTT
CDR3: CSVEAGRGNTDTQYF

D: NA
V: TRBV5-6
J: TRBJ2-7
size: NA
DNA: TGTGCCAGCAAGAGACAACAGGGCTACGAGCAGTACTTC
CDR3: CASKRQQGYEQYF

D: TRBD1
V: TRBV5-6
J: TRBJ1-6
size: NA
DNA: TGTGCCAGCAGCAGGGGACAGGGAATGTTTGATTCACCCCTCCACTTT
CDR3: CASSRGQGMFDSPLHF

D: NA
V: TRBV11-3
J: TRBJ2-1
size: NA
DNA: TGTGCCAGCTCTCTAGTGGCAGACAATGAGCAGTTCTTC
CDR3: CASSLVADNEQFF

D: TRBD1
V: TRBV5-5
J: TRBJ1-4
size: NA
DNA: TGTGCCAGCAGCTCCACAGGGGCTTTCGTTGAAAAACTGTTTTTT
CDR3: CASSSTGAFVEKLFF

D: TRBD1
V: TRBV7-9
J: TRBJ2-3
size: medium-sized
DNA: TGTGCCAGCAGTAGCCGGGACAGGGCCCTTTACACAGATACGCAGTATTTT
CDR3: CASSSRDRALYTDTQYF

D: TRBD1
V: TRBV11-2
J: TRBJ1-2
size: NA
DNA: TGTGCCAGCAGCCGAAGACAGGGGGGGAACTATGGCTACACCTTC
CDR3: CASSRRQGGNYGYTF

D: NA
V: TRBV3-1/TRBV3-2
J: TRBJ2-5
size: NA
DNA: TGTGCCAGCAGCCGACGGACTATTAACCAAGAGACCCAGTACTTC
CDR3: CASSRRTINQETQYF

D: NA
V: TRBV19
J: TRBJ1-3
size: NA
DNA: TGTGCCAGTAGTAACCCCCCCAGGGCGACCTCTGGAAACACCATATATTTT
CDR3: CASSNPPRATSGNTIYF

D: TRBD1
V: TRBV5-6
J: TRBJ1-2
size: once
DNA: TGTGCCAGCAGCTGGGGACAGGGCTATGGCTACACCTTC
CDR3: CASSWGQGYGYTF

D: NA
V: TRBV9
J: TRBJ1-1
size: NA
DNA: TGTGCCAGCAGCGTAACACGAAACACTGAAGCTTTCTTT
CDR3: CASSVTRNTEAFF

D: NA
V: TRBV2
J: TRBJ1-2
size: NA
DNA: TGTGCCAGCAGCGTAGAAGGGGGGGCAGGGGGCTACACCTTC
CDR3: CASSVEGGAGGYTF

D: NA
V: TRBV15
J: TRBJ2-4
size: NA
DNA: TGTGCCACCAGCAGAGATAGTGGCAGGGCCAAAAACATTCAGTACTTC
CDR3: CATSRDSGRAKNIQYF

D: TRBD1
V: TRBV5-1
J: TRBJ1-4
size: few
DNA: TGCGCCAGCAGCTGGGGACAGGGTCTGGGTGAAAAACTGTTTTTT
CDR3: CASSWGQGLGEKLFF

D: NA
V: TRBV7-6
J: TRBJ1-4
size: NA
DNA: TGTGCCAGCAGCTTAACACAGGGTGTAGAAAAACTGTTTTTT
CDR3: CASSLTQGVEKLFF

D: TRBD1
V: TRBV7-9
J: TRBJ1-1
size: few
DNA: TGTGCCAGCAGATTACACCAGGGGGCGGGGATGAACACTGAAGCTTTCTTT
CDR3: CASRLHQGAGMNTEAFF

D: NA
V: TRBV5-1
J: TRBJ2-2
size: few
DNA: TGCGCCAGCAGCTATTATCTGGACAGTGGAACCGGGGAGCTGTTTTTT
CDR3: CASSYYLDSGTGELFF

D: TRBD1
V: TRBV10-3
J: TRBJ1-6
size: NA
DNA: TGTGCCACCAGGACAGGGGGCGATTCACCCCTCCACTTT
CDR3: CATRTGGDSPLHF

D: NA
V: TRBV5-1
J: TRBJ1-2
size: NA
DNA: TGCGCCAGCAGCTTGGCCGGAGGGTCCTATGGCTACACCTTC
CDR3: CASSLAGGSYGYTF

D: TRBD1
V: TRBV10-2
J: TRBJ1-5
size: NA
DNA: TGCGCCAGCCAACGGGCGCGGCAGGGGGGTTCTCAGCCCCAGCATTTT
CDR3: CASQRARQGGSQPQHF

D: NA
V: TRBV16
J: TRBJ1-1
size: NA
DNA: TGTGCCAGCAGCCATAGAGCTCTGAACACTGAAGCTTTCTTT
CDR3: CASSHRALNTEAFF

D: TRBD1
V: TRBV5-4
J: TRBJ2-7
size: NA
DNA: TGTGCCAGCAGCCCCGGGACAGGGGGCCAATACGAGCAGTACTTC
CDR3: CASSPGTGGQYEQYF

D: TRBD1
V: TRBV19
J: TRBJ1-5
size: few
DNA: TGTGCCAGTAGTCGCGGACAGGGTGACCAGCCCCAGCATTTT
CDR3: CASSRGQGDQPQHF

D: NA
V: TRBV10-3
J: TRBJ2-5
size: NA
DNA: TGTGCCATCCCCCCGGGGGACCAAGAGACCCAGTACTTC
CDR3: CAIPPGDQETQYF

D: TRBD1
V: TRBV29-1
J: TRBJ1-2
size: NA
DNA: TGCAGCGTTGAAGGGACAGGGAATAACTATGGCTACACCTTC
CDR3: CSVEGTGNNYGYTF

D: TRBD1
V: TRBV6-1
J: TRBJ1-5
size: few
DNA: TGTGCCAGCAGTGAAGGGCAGGGGGTCTTAAATCAGCCCCAGCATTTT
CDR3: CASSEGQGVLNQPQHF

D: TRBD2
V: TRBV18
J: TRBJ2-7
size: NA
DNA: TGTGCCAGCTCACCGGTAGCGGGGGGGCCGAATTCCTTCTACGAGCAGTACTTC
CDR3: CASSPVAGGPNSFYEQYF